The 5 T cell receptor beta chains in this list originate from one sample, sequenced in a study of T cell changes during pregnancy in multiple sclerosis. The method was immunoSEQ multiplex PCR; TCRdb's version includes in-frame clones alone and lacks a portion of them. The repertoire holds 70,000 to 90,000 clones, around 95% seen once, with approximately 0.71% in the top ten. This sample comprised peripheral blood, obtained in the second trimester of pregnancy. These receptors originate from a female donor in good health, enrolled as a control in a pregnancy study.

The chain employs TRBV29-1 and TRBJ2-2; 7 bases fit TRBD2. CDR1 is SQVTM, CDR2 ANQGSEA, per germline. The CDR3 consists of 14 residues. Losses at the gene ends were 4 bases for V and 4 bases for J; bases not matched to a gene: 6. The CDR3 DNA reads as TGCAGCGTTGTTGCGGGGGAAGGCACCGGGGAGCTGTTTTTT. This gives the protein CSVVAGEGTGELFF.

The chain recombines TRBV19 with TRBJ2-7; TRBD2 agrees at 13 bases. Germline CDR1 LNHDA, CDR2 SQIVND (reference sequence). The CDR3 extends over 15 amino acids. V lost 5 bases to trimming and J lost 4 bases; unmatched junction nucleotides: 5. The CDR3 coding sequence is TGTGCCAGTAGTCCAAGGACTAGCGGGGGTTACGAGCAGTACTTC. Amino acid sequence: CASSPRTSGGYEQYF.

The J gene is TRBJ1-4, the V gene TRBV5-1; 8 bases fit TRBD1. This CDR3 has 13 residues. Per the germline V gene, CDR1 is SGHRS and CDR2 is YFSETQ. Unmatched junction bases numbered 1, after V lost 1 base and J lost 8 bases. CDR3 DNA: TGCGCCAGCAGCTTGACAGGGGGGGAAAAACTGTTTTTT. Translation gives CASSLTGGEKLFF.

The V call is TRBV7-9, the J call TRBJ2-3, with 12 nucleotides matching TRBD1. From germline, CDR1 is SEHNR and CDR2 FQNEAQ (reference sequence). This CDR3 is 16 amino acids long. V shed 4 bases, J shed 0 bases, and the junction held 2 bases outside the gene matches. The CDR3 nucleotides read TGTGCCAGCAGCTCGGGACAGGGGGCGAGCACAGATACGCAGTATTTT. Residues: CASSSGQGASTDTQYF.

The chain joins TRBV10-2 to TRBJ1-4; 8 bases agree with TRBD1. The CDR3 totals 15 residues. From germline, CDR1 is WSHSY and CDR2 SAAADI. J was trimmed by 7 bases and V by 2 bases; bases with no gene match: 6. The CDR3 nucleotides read TGCGCCAGCAGTGAGGTGGCAGGGGGCGGTGAAAAACTGTTTTTT. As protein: CASSEVAGGGEKLFF.